This paragraph reports one TCR beta chain. Runs used v3.0 of the immunoSEQ assay and were done at survey level. The repertoire was sequenced with immunoSEQ multiplex PCR; TCRdb's copy has only in-frame clones and lacks some. The data hold approximately 20,000 clones, with over 75% observed a single time. The CDR3 loop spans 15 amino acids. Germline CDR1 and CDR2: SGHRS and YFSETQ. V was pared by 0 bases and J by 2 bases, with 12 bases between. This sample is drawn from a study of long-term antiretroviral therapy in people with HIV. The clonotype comes from a man between 60 and 75 years old with HIV. The sample here was unsorted PBMCs, taken 0.6 years after starting antiretroviral therapy. The chain recombines TRBV5-1 with TRBJ2-7, with D possibly TRBD1 on 5 matching bases. The CDR3 DNA reads as TGCGCCAGCAGCTTGGGGACCTGGGGCACCTACGAGCAGTACTTC. It encodes CASSLGTWGTYEQYF.